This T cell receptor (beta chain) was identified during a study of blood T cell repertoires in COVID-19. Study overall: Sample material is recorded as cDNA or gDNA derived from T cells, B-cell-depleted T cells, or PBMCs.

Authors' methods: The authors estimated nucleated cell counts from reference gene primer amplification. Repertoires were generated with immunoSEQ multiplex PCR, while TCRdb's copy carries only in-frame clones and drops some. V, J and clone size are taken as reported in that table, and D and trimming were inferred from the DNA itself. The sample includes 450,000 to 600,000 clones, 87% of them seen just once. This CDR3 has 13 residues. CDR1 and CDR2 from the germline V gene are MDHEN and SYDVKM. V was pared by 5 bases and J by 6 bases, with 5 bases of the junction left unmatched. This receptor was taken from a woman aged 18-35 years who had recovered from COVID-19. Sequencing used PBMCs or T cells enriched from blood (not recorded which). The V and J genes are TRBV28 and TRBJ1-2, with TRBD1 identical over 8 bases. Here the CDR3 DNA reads TGTGCCAGCAGTCCGCAGGACAGGGATGGCTACACCTTC. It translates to CASSPQDRDGYTF.